This T cell receptor beta chain was retrieved from a study of T cell responses to AZD1222 COVID-19 vaccine. Using immunoSEQ multiplex PCR, the repertoire was profiled, and TCRdb retains in-frame clones only, with some absent. The profile shows 120,000 or so clones, roughly 90% of them singletons. The germline V and J ends were trimmed by 1 base and 14 bases, with 15 bases remaining between them. Germline V gives CDR1 SGHVS, CDR2 FQNEAQ. This CDR3 spans 14 amino acids. The chain joins TRBV7-8 to TRBJ1-6; maybe TRBD1 (5 bases). Sequenced here: peripheral blood, sampled on day 0 of AZD1222 vaccination. The clonotype was recovered from an adult in good health. The CDR3 coding sequence is TGTGCCAGCAGCTTAGAGGGACCGAAGGTAACCCTCCACTTT. It codes for CASSLEGPKVTLHF.